Presented here are 14 T cell receptor beta chains from one specimen sequenced in a study of brain T cells in children with intractable seizures. This sample's time point: blood from clinic visit 5 months post-surgery; TSC patient then seizure free. TCRdb's table, derived via immunoSEQ multiplex PCR, lists solely in-frame clones and lacks some. This table has about 340,000 clones, 93% appearing once. Material: peripheral blood, obtained around 5 months after surgery. These receptors all come from a boy in the first two years of life with tuberous sclerosis and intractable seizures.

The V and J genes are TRBV11-3 and TRBJ2-7; TRBD2 aligns across 8 bases. V was pared by 4 bases and J by 4 bases, with 9 bases of the junction left unmatched. The CDR3 length is 15 residues. Germline V gene sequence: CDR1 SGHNT, CDR2 YENEEA. CDR3 sequence: CASSYRASGWYEQYF. The CDR3, as DNA: TGTGCCAGCAGCTATAGGGCTAGCGGGTGGTACGAGCAGTACTTC.

The chain has TRBV6-5 and TRBJ2-7; perhaps D is TRBD1 or TRBD2 (6 bases each). CDR1 is MNHEY and CDR2 is SVGAGI in the germline V gene. V was cut by 7 bases and J by 6 bases, with 19 bases left in between. The CDR3 covers 14 residues. The CDR3 DNA reads as TGTGCCAGCACCTCGGAGGGGGGTTTGAGCGAGCAGTACTTC. This encodes CASTSEGGLSEQYF.

CDR3 protein: CASSSQGAPQETQYF. For the CDR3, the DNA is TGCGCCAGCAGCTCGCAGGGGGCTCCCCAAGAGACCCAGTACTTC. The gene calls are TRBV5-1 and TRBJ2-5; 8 bases line up with TRBD1. CDR1 and CDR2 (germline): SGHRS, YFSETQ. There are 15 residues in the CDR3. V gave up 3 bases and J gave up 1 base; unmatched junction bases: 5.

The chain has TRBV5-1 and TRBJ1-2; D uncertain. The germline gives CDR1 SGHRS, CDR2 YFSETQ. This CDR3 comprises 13 residues. V lost 1 base and J 3 bases, leaving 7 bases between the germline ends. The CDR3 DNA is TGCGCCAGCAGCTTGTCTCGTGACTATGGCTACACCTTC. This codes for CASSLSRDYGYTF.

A remark on this clone: This sample includes further DNA sequences coding for the same CDR3. This chain joins TRBV3-1 (or the pseudogene TRBV3-2) and TRBJ2-7; TRBD1 matches at 10 bases. Trimming at V came to 4 bases and at J to 2 bases, leaving 2 bases not matched to a gene. This CDR3 is 14 amino acids long. Germline assignment: CDR1 LGHDT and CDR2 YNNKEL (reference sequence). The CDR3 here is CASSPGQGTYEQYF. In DNA, the CDR3 is TGTGCCAGCAGCCCGGGACAGGGGACCTACGAGCAGTACTTC.

The chain has TRBV5-5 and TRBJ1-1; TRBD1 is a possible D gene (5 bases). This CDR3 is built from 12 residues. The germline V and J ends were trimmed by 2 bases and 7 bases, with 9 bases remaining between them. The germline gives CDR1 SGHKS, CDR2 YYEKEE (reference sequence). The CDR3 DNA is TGTGCCAGCAGCTTTGAGGGGAATGAAGCTTTCTTT. This codes for CASSFEGNEAFF.

This chain links TRBV5-4 with TRBJ2-5; maybe TRBD1 (6 bases). Trimming took 5 bases from V and 6 from J, leaving 17 bases between them. Germline V CDR1 and CDR2: SGHNT, YYREEE (reference sequence). This CDR3 contains 14 residues. This chain's CDR3 is CASRPDRFGQTQYF. The CDR3 nucleotides read TGTGCCAGCAGACCAGACAGGTTCGGCCAGACCCAGTACTTC.

The rearrangement links TRBV27 to TRBJ2-7; 9 positions agree with TRBD2. Trimming cost V 2 bases and J 3 bases; bases outside gene matches: 8. The germline gives CDR1 MNHEY, CDR2 SMNVEV (reference sequence). The CDR3 is made up of 16 amino acids. The CDR3 DNA follows: TGTGCCAGCAGTTTAAGGACTAGCGTACCGAACTACGAGCAGTACTTC. Residues: CASSLRTSVPNYEQYF.

This sequence joins TRBV28 and TRBJ2-7; tentatively, D is TRBD2 (5 bases). Trimming removed 5 bases at V and 3 bases at J, with 17 bases between. The CDR3 is 15 residues long. Per the germline V gene, CDR1 is MDHEN and CDR2 is SYDVKM. For the CDR3, the DNA is TGTGCCAGCAGTCCCCCCGGGGAGTGGAACTACGAGCAGTACTTC. Its protein product is CASSPPGEWNYEQYF.

The CDR3 region is CASSLIRASRTEAFF. The CDR3, as DNA: TGTGCCAGCAGCTTAATTCGGGCCTCGAGGACTGAAGCTTTCTTT. The chain combines TRBV5-6 with TRBJ1-1; unclear D gene. With 2 bases removed from V and 5 bases from J, the gap between germline ends came to 16 bases. The germline V gene has CDR1 SGHDT and CDR2 YYEEEE. CDR3 length equals 15 residues.

The V and J genes are TRBV5-6 and TRBJ2-1; 13 bases match TRBD2. This CDR3 is built from 15 residues. With 4 bases clipped from V and 8 bases from J, the junction kept 6 bases outside the gene matches. The germline gives CDR1 SGHDT, CDR2 YYEEEE. The CDR3 DNA follows: TGTGCCAGCAGCCCAGGACTAGCGGGGGACGATGAGCAGTTCTTC. Amino acids: CASSPGLAGDDEQFF.

V is TRBV27 and J is TRBJ1-1; D uncertain. The CDR3 has 11 residues. V lost 4 bases to trimming and J lost 5 bases, with 5 bases between them. The germline V gene encodes CDR1 MNHEY and CDR2 SMNVEV (reference sequence). The CDR3 spells CASSWGTEAFF. The CDR3 nucleotides are TGTGCCAGCAGTTGGGGTACTGAAGCTTTCTTT.

The chain couples TRBV30 to TRBJ2-5; D perhaps matches TRBD1 (6 bases). CDR1 GTSNPN and CDR2 SVGIG come from the germline V gene (reference sequence). The CDR3 is made up of 13 amino acids. V lost 0 bases, J lost 7 bases, and 12 bases lay in between. The CDR3 DNA reads as TGTGCCTGGAGTGTAGGGGGAACCGCGACCCAGTACTTC. Its protein is CAWSVGGTATQYF.

This clone was seen a single time. This chain connects TRBV4-1 to TRBJ1-1; tentatively, D is TRBD1 (5 bases). With 0 bases removed from V and 1 base from J, the gap between germline ends came to 15 bases. The CDR3 is 17 residues long. Germline V gene data show CDR1 as MGHRA and CDR2 as YSYEKL. Here the CDR3 reads CASSQETVRQPNTEAFF. The CDR3 DNA reads as TGCGCCAGCAGCCAAGAGACGGTGAGACAGCCGAACACTGAAGCTTTCTTT.